This T cell receptor (beta chain) stems from a study of T cell clonotyping in hematopoietic cell transplantation. Study-wide findings and caveats: Few recipient clonotypes overlapped donors; over 95% were de novo at given depth. Graft donor and pretransplant recipient Inverse Simpson Index values predicted broader posttransplant TCR diversity. Pathologically expanded recipient clonotypes increased progressively from day 30 to day 180 as diversity fell.

Comments on this clone: Its antigen is unknown.

TCRdb keeps only in-frame clones here, not all; method: immunoSEQ multiplex PCR. In the table there are roughly 16,000 clones, over 90% of which are singletons. Germline V gene sequence: CDR1 LNHDA, CDR2 SQIVND (reference sequence). The V end lost 3 bases, the J end lost 3 bases, and 14 bases lay between the germline ends. The CDR3 length is 15 residues. The clonotype was recovered from a man in his forties or fifties in good health. Some clones in this sample may be carry-over from other donors' samples. The rearrangement uses TRBV19 and TRBJ1-1; D is possibly TRBD1 (6 bases). Input material: peripheral blood mononuclear cells. The CDR3 DNA reads TGTGCCAGTAGTATGACGGGGGCTCACGACACTGAAGCTTTCTTT. It codes for CASSMTGAHDTEAFF.